These T cell receptor beta chains were read from a single sample in a study of cytomegalovirus exposure and HLA in healthy donors. Libraries were prepared by immunoSEQ multiplex PCR; TCRdb keeps only in-frame clonotypes and omits some of them. The profile shows roughly 330,000 clones, about nine tenths of them singletons. Sequencing was carried out using PBMCs. These TCRs come from a woman aged 25 to 39 in good health and CMV-seropositive. Each CDR3 is given with its conserved first and last residue. Size values are once, few and many counts, or a class for expanded clones, and some rows have none.

clone size: -
V gene: TRBV14
J gene: TRBJ2-7
CDR3 protein: CASSQDGGPFYEQYF

clone size: -
V gene: TRBV25-1
J gene: TRBJ2-3
CDR3 protein: CASSDGTSGRLTDTQYF

clone size: -
V gene: TRBV9
J gene: TRBJ2-7
CDR3 protein: CASSVGQETLYEQYF

clone size: -
V gene: TRBV27
J gene: TRBJ2-1
CDR3 protein: CASSPADSSYNEQFF

clone size: -
V gene: TRBV9
J gene: TRBJ2-2
CDR3 protein: CASSVVSSGGVRTGELFF

clone size: -
V gene: TRBV7-9
J gene: TRBJ1-4
CDR3 protein: CASSPRIVGKLFF

clone size: -
V gene: TRBV20-1
J gene: TRBJ2-7
CDR3 protein: CSQGLPYEQYF

clone size: -
V gene: TRBV18
J gene: TRBJ2-3
CDR3 protein: CASSPLGQGADTQYF

clone size: -
V gene: TRBV10-1
J gene: TRBJ2-2
CDR3 protein: CASRDHRGSANTGELFF

clone size: -
V gene: TRBV29-1
J gene: TRBJ2-1
CDR3 protein: CSVEGTLFGTSGGPINEQFF

clone size: -
V gene: TRBV9
J gene: TRBJ2-5
CDR3 protein: CASSVAFGVQETQYF

clone size: -
V gene: TRBV4-2
J gene: TRBJ2-3
CDR3 protein: CASSRSQVASGTDTQYF

clone size: once
V gene: TRBV28
J gene: TRBJ1-5
CDR3 protein: CASSLWQMYSNQPQHF

clone size: -
V gene: TRBV27
J gene: TRBJ2-7
CDR3 protein: CASSSFLSGEQYF

clone size: -
V gene: TRBV2
J gene: TRBJ2-7
CDR3 protein: CASSDLANYEQYF

clone size: few
V gene: TRBV19
J gene: TRBJ1-4
CDR3 protein: CASSNRQGRHEKLFF

clone size: -
V gene: TRBV5-1
J gene: TRBJ1-4
CDR3 protein: CASSSMGQGFEKLFF

clone size: -
V gene: TRBV2
J gene: TRBJ1-2
CDR3 protein: CASRAGGGYTF

clone size: -
V gene: TRBV19
J gene: -
CDR3 protein: CASTGGYSYEQYF

clone size: once
V gene: TRBV6-5
J gene: TRBJ1-2
CDR3 protein: CASSYGTPDRYTF

clone size: -
V gene: TRBV27
J gene: TRBJ1-1
CDR3 protein: CASSLYGENTEAFF

clone size: -
V gene: TRBV5-6
J gene: TRBJ2-3
CDR3 protein: CASSRPGLAGGPGDTQYF

clone size: -
V gene: TRBV7-9
J gene: TRBJ2-3
CDR3 protein: CASSLPGPSGDTQYF